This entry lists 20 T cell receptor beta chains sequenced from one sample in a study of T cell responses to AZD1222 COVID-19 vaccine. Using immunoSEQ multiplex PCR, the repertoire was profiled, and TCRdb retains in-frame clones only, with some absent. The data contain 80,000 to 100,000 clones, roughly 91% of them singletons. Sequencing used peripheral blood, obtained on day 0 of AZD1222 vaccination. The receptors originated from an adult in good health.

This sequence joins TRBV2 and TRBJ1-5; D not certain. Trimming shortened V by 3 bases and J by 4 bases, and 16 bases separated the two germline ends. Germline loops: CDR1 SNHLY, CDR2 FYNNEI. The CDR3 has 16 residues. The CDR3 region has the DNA TGTGCCAGCAGTGATCCACAAGTCGTCGGGAATCAGCCCCAGCATTTT. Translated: CASSDPQVVGNQPQHF.

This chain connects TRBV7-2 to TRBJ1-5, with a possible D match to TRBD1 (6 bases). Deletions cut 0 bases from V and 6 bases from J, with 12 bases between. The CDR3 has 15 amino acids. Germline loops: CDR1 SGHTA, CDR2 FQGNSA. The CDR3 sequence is CASSLAAGDGQPQHF. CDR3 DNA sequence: TGTGCCAGCAGCTTAGCGGCAGGGGATGGTCAGCCCCAGCATTTT.

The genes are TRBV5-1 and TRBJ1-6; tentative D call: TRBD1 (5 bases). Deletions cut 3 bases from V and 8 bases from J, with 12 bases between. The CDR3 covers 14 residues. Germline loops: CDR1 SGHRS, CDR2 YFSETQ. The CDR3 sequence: CASSWDGLDSPLHF. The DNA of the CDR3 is TGCGCCAGCAGCTGGGACGGCTTGGATTCACCCCTCCACTTT. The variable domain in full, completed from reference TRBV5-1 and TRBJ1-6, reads KAGVTQTPRYLIKTRGQQVTLSCSPISGHRSVSWYQQTPGQGLQFLFEYFSETQRNKGNFPGRFSGRQFSNSRSEMNVSTLELGDSALYLCASSWDGLDSPLHFGNGTRLTVT.

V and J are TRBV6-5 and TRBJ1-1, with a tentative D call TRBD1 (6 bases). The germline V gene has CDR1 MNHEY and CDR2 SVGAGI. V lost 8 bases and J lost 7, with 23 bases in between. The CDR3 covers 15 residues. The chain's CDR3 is CASYQALGQILEAFF. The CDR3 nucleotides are TGTGCCAGCTATCAAGCTTTAGGACAGATACTTGAAGCTTTCTTT.

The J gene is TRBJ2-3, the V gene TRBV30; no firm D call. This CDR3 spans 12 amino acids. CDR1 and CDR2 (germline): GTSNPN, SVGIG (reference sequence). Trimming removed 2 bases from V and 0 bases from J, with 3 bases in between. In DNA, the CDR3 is TGTGCCTGGAGTCCAAGCACAGATACGCAGTATTTT. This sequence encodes CAWSPSTDTQYF.

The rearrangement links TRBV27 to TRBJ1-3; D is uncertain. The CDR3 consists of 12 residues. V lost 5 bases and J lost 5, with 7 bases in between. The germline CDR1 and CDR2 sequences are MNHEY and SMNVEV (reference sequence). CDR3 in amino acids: CASSHYRNTIYF. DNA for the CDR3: TGTGCCAGCAGTCACTACCGAAACACCATATATTTT.

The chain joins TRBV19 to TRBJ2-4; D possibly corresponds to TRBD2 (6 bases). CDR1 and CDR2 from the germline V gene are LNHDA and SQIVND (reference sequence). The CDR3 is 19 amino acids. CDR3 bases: TGTGCGGTTTCACAGGAGGGCGGCGGATCGGGGCTAGCCAAAAACATTCAGTACTTC. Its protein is CAVSQEGGGSGLAKNIQYF.

The CDR3 reads CASSQVGLAGVYEQYF. The CDR3 DNA reads TGTGCCAGCAGCCAAGTGGGACTAGCGGGAGTCTACGAGCAGTACTTC. The J gene is TRBJ2-7, the V gene TRBV4-2; TRBD2 agrees at 14 bases. Germline values: CDR1 LGHNA, CDR2 YNFKEQ. Trimming took 1 base from V and 3 from J; bases not matched to a gene: 2. This CDR3 is built from 16 residues.

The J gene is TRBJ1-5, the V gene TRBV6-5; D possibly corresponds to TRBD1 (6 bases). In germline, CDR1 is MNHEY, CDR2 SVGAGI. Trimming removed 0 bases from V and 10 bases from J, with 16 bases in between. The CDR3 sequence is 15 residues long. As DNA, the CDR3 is TGTGCCAGCAGTTACTCGGGGGCTCGGGGCTCTCCCCAGCATTTT. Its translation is CASSYSGARGSPQHF.

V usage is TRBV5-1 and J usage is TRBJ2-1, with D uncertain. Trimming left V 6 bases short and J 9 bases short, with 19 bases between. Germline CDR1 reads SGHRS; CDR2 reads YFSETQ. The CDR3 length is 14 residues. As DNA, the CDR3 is TGCGCCAGCAACATGGGCTTAAGACAAGGTGAGCAGTTCTTC. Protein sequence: CASNMGLRQGEQFF.

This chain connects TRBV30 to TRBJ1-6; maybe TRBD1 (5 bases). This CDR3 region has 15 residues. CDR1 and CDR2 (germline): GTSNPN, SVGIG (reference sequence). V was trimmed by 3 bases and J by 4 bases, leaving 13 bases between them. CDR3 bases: TGTGCCTGGAGGGTTGACAGCCAATATAATTCACCCCTCCACTTT. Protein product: CAWRVDSQYNSPLHF. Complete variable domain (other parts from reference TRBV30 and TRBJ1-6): SQTIHQWPATLVQPVGSPLSLECTVEGTSNPNLYWYRQAAGRGLQLLFYSVGIGQISSEVPQNLSASRPQDRQFILSSKKLLLSDSGFYLCAWRVDSQYNSPLHFGNGTRLTVT.

CDR3 sequence reads: CASSFDGVYNQPQHF. Written as DNA, the CDR3 is TGTGCCAGCAGCTTTGACGGAGTCTACAATCAGCCCCAGCATTTT. This chain uses TRBV7-2 with TRBJ1-5; D is uncertain. The CDR3 extends over 15 amino acids. V was pared by 3 bases and J by 3 bases, with 12 bases between. From germline, CDR1 is SGHTA and CDR2 FQGNSA. Drawing the rest from reference TRBV7-2 and TRBJ1-5, the complete variable domain is GAGVSQSPSNKVTEKGKDVELRCDPISGHTALYWYRQSLGQGLEFLIYFQGNSAPDKSGLPSDRFSAERTGGSVSTLTIQRTQQEDSAVYLCASSFDGVYNQPQHFGDGTRLSIL.

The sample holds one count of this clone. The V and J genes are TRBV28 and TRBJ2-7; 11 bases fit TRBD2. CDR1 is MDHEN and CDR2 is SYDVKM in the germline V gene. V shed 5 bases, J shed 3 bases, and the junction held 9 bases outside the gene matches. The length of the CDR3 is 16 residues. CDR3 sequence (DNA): TGTGCCAGCAGTATAGCGGGAGGGCTATCTAGCTACGAGCAGTACTTC. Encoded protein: CASSIAGGLSSYEQYF.

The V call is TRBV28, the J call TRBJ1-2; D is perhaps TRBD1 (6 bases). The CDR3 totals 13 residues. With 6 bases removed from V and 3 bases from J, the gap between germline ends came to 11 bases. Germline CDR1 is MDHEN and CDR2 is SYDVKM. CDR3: CASRSDRYYGYTF. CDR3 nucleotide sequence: TGTGCCAGCAGATCCGACAGGTACTATGGCTACACCTTC.

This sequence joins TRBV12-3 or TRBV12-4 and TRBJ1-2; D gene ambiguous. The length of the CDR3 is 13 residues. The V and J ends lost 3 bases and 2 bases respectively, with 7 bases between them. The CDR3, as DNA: TGTGCCAGCAGTTTGAACACCAACTATGGCTACACCTTC. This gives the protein CASSLNTNYGYTF.

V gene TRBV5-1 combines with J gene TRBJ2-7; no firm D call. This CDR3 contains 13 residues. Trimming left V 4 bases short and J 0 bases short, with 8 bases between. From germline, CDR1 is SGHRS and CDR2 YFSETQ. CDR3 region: CASSLTSSYEQYF. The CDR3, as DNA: TGCGCCAGCAGCCTTACAAGCTCCTACGAGCAGTACTTC.

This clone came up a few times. In nucleotides, the CDR3 is TGTGCCAGCAGTTTAGGAGCGACCTCCTACAATGAGCAGTTCTTC. This sequence encodes CASSLGATSYNEQFF. This sequence joins TRBV27 and TRBJ2-1; D gene unclear. CDR3 size: 15 residues. Trimming took 2 bases from V and 0 from J, leaving 8 bases between them. Germline CDR1 and CDR2: MNHEY and SMNVEV (reference sequence).

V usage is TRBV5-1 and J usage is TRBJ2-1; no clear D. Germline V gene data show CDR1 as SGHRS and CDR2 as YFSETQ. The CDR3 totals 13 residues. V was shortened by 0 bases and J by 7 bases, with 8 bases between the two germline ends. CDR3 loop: CASSLEVRNEQFF. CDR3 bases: TGCGCCAGCAGCTTGGAAGTACGTAATGAGCAGTTCTTC.

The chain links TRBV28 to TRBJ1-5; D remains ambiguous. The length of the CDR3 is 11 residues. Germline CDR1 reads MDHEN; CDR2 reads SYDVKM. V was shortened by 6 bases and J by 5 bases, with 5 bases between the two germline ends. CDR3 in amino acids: CASRGDQPQHF. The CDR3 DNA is TGTGCCAGCAGGGGTGATCAGCCCCAGCATTTT.

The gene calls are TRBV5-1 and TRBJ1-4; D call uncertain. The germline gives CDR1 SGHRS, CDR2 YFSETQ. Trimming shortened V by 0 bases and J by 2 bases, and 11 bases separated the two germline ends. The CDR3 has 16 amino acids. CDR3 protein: CASSLDPLGTNEKLFF. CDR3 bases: TGCGCCAGCAGCTTGGACCCCCTAGGGACTAATGAAAAACTGTTTTTT.